The 25 T cell receptor beta chains presented below share a single source sample, sequenced in a study of blood T cell repertoires in COVID-19. Sequencing used immunoSEQ multiplex PCR; TCRdb keeps in-frame clones, though not all of them. In the table there are nearly 350,000 clones, about 90% of which are singletons. Source material: peripheral blood. These receptors were taken from a woman aged 18 to 35 who had recovered from COVID-19.

The chain uses TRBV3-1 (or the pseudogene TRBV3-2) and TRBJ2-7; D is perhaps TRBD2 (5 bases). The CDR3 has 15 amino acids. Germline-derived CDR1 and CDR2 are LGHDT and YNNKEL (reference sequence). Between the trimmed V and J ends, which lost 4 bases and 0 bases, there was a span of 13 bases. CDR3 DNA: TGTGCCAGCAGCCTAAGCGGCCAAAGCTCCTACGAGCAGTACGTC. This encodes CASSLSGQSSYEQYV.

CDR3 region: CASSLVARNTGELFF. DNA of the CDR3: TGCGCCAGCAGCTTGGTAGCTCGGAACACCGGGGAGCTGTTTTTT. This chain links TRBV5-1 with TRBJ2-2; D is undetermined. Between the trimmed V and J ends, which lost 0 bases and 1 base, there was a span of 7 bases. Germline CDR1 is SGHRS and CDR2 is YFSETQ. This CDR3 contains 15 residues.

The chain carries TRBV5-6 and TRBJ2-2, with TRBD1 identical over 8 bases. Germline-derived CDR1 and CDR2 are SGHDT and YYEEEE. The CDR3 consists of 16 residues. Trimming took 4 bases from V and 2 from J; bases not matched to a gene: 7. The CDR3 DNA is TGTGCCAGCAGCCCAGCAGGGGGCCTCAACACCGGGGAGCTGTTTTTT. As protein: CASSPAGGLNTGELFF. The full variable domain, in which reference TRBV5-6 and TRBJ2-2 provide the parts outside the CDR3, is DAGVTQSPTHLIKTRGQQVTLRCSPKSGHDTVSWYQQALGQGPQFIFQYYEEEERQRGNFPDRFSGHQFPNYSSELNVNALLLGDSALYLCASSPAGGLNTGELFFGEGSRLTVL.

This chain joins TRBV27 and TRBJ1-3; D not certain. The germline CDR1 and CDR2 sequences are MNHEY and SMNVEV (reference sequence). The CDR3 runs to 15 residues. The V end was cut by 0 bases, the J end by 2 bases, with 8 bases between. CDR3 DNA sequence: TGTGCCAGCAGTTTATCAGCGGGGACTGGAAACACCATATATTTT. This codes for CASSLSAGTGNTIYF.

This chain connects TRBV4-1 to TRBJ2-1; 7 bases are shared with TRBD1. V gave up 0 bases and J gave up 12 bases; unmatched junction bases: 11. CDR3 size: 15 residues. The germline V gene has CDR1 MGHRA and CDR2 YSYEKL. This chain's CDR3 is CASSQDMGQQSWQFF. As DNA, the CDR3 is TGCGCCAGCAGCCAAGATATGGGACAGCAGAGTTGGCAGTTCTTC.

V is TRBV9 and J is TRBJ1-5; 9 bases are a match to TRBD1. The germline V gene has CDR1 SGDLS and CDR2 YYNGEE. V shed 5 bases and J 3 bases; nucleotides not matched to a gene: 9. This CDR3 spans 16 amino acids. CDR3 coding DNA: TGTGCCAGCAGTGACGGGACAGGGCTAGACAATCAGCCCCAGCATTTT. Residues: CASSDGTGLDNQPQHF. The full variable domain, with the rest looked up from reference TRBV9 and TRBJ1-5, is DSGVTQTPKHLITATGQRVTLRCSPRSGDLSVYWYQQSLDQGLQFLIQYYNGEERAKGNILERFSAQQFPDLHSELNLSSLELGDSALYFCASSDGTGLDNQPQHFGDGTRLSIL.

The genes are TRBV24-1 and TRBJ1-3; 9 bases line up with TRBD1. This CDR3 has 14 residues. With 12 bases clipped from V and 6 bases from J, the junction kept 11 bases outside the gene matches. Germline CDR1 and CDR2: KGHDR and SFDVKD. The CDR3, as DNA: TGTGCCCCTTCCGGGACAGGGAAGACAAACACCATATATTTT. Encoded protein: CAPSGTGKTNTIYF.

The chain recombines TRBV27 with TRBJ1-5, with D perhaps matching TRBD1 (5 bases). The germline V gene encodes CDR1 MNHEY and CDR2 SMNVEV (reference sequence). V dropped 2 bases and J dropped 4 bases, with 12 bases sitting between them. The CDR3 loop spans 15 amino acids. CDR3 DNA: TGTGCCAGCAGTTTAGGAGGCGGGGGTAATCAGCCCCAGCATTTT. Encoded protein: CASSLGGGGNQPQHF.

The V gene is TRBV24-1, the J gene TRBJ2-5, with D possibly TRBD1 on 6 matching bases. Germline V gene lookup returns CDR1 KGHDR and CDR2 SFDVKD. This CDR3 spans 18 amino acids. V lost 3 bases, J lost 5 bases, and 24 bases lay in between. The CDR3 nucleotides read TGTGCCACCAGTGATCCTCCGACGTGGTTACAAAGGGGGGAGACCCAGTACTTC. Residues: CATSDPPTWLQRGETQYF.

The V call is TRBV7-2, the J call TRBJ2-1; TRBD2 aligns across 9 bases. This CDR3 is built from 15 residues. V dropped 4 bases and J dropped 4; count of bases not matched to a gene: 5. The germline CDR1 and CDR2 sequences are SGHTA and FQGNSA. The CDR3 here is CASSYGSGRYNEQFF. The CDR3 DNA follows: TGTGCCAGCAGCTATGGAAGCGGGAGGTACAATGAGCAGTTCTTC.

The chain has TRBV5-1 and TRBJ1-2, with D perhaps TRBD1 (5 bases). V lost 5 bases and J 2 bases, leaving 7 bases between the germline ends. The germline V gene has CDR1 SGHRS and CDR2 YFSETQ. This CDR3 has 12 residues. This CDR3 reads CASSAGNYGYTF. In nucleotides, the CDR3 is TGCGCCAGCAGTGCAGGGAACTATGGCTACACCTTC.

The genes are TRBV3-1 (or the pseudogene TRBV3-2) and TRBJ1-2, with a tentative D call TRBD1 (6 bases). The CDR3 sequence is 17 residues long. Trimming took 4 bases from V and 6 from J, leaving 24 bases between them. The germline gives CDR1 LGHDT, CDR2 YNNKEL (reference sequence). Here the CDR3 reads CASSPGAVWSRANGYTF. For the CDR3, the DNA is TGTGCCAGCAGCCCAGGGGCAGTATGGTCTCGGGCGAATGGCTACACCTTC.

Only a few counts were recorded for this clone. The gene calls are TRBV5-7 and TRBJ1-5; TRBD1 might be the D (6 bases). TRBV5-7 is given ORF status, its function remaining uncertain. The germline V and J ends were trimmed by 2 bases and 2 bases, with 20 bases remaining between them. The CDR3 runs 18 residues. The CDR3 nucleotides are TGTGCCAGCAGCTTTAGGACAGTAGTAAGTAATGGCAATCAGCCCCAGCATTTT. Its translation: CASSFRTVVSNGNQPQHF.

This clone came up once. V and J are TRBV11-3 and TRBJ1-1; D is possibly TRBD1 (5 bases). V was pared by 3 bases and J by 0 bases, with 11 bases between. Germline CDR1 and CDR2: SGHNT and YENEEA. This CDR3 spans 15 amino acids. CDR3 loop: CASSFNGAVNTEAFF. The CDR3 DNA follows: TGTGCCAGCAGCTTTAATGGGGCAGTGAACACTGAAGCTTTCTTT.

The chain uses TRBV5-6 and TRBJ1-1; TRBD1 matches 10 bases. The CDR3 spans 16 residues. V shed 2 bases, J shed 5 bases, and the junction held 9 bases outside the gene matches. Germline-derived CDR1 and CDR2 are SGHDT and YYEEEE. CDR3 in DNA: TGTGCCAGCAGCTTTCAACCGGGACAGGGGAGAACTGAAGCTTTCTTT. It specifies CASSFQPGQGRTEAFF.

The chain uses TRBV5-1 and TRBJ1-1; TRBD1 matches at 11 bases. Germline-derived CDR1 and CDR2 are SGHRS and YFSETQ. The CDR3 spans 14 residues. The J segment lost 5 bases and the V segment lost 5 bases, leaving 5 bases of the junction unmatched. DNA for the CDR3: TGCGCCAGCAGGACCGGGACAGGGGGTACTGAAGCTTTCTTT. Translated: CASRTGTGGTEAFF.

The gene calls are TRBV7-2 and TRBJ1-1, with TRBD1 identical over 11 bases. Germline CDR1 SGHTA, CDR2 FQGNSA. V was pared by 1 base and J by 4 bases, with 2 bases of the junction left unmatched. The CDR3 runs 15 residues. CDR3 sequence reads: CASSLGGQGATEAFF. In DNA form, the CDR3 reads TGTGCCAGCAGCTTAGGAGGACAGGGGGCCACTGAAGCTTTCTTT.

V and J are TRBV7-2 and TRBJ2-7; D gene uncertain. The CDR3 is 9 residues long. V dropped 9 bases and J dropped 4 bases, with 4 bases sitting between them. Germline V lookup: CDR1 SGHTA, CDR2 FQGNSA. CDR3 sequence: CARRYEQYV. CDR3 in DNA: TGTGCCAGGCGATACGAGCAGTACGTC.

This chain joins TRBV21-1 and TRBJ2-7; TRBD1, the D gene given by the table, was not confirmed from the DNA. TRBV21-1 corresponds to a pseudogene. CDR3 length: 15 residues. The CDR3 DNA follows: TGTGCCAGCAGCAAACAGGGCACCTACTCCTACGAGCAGTACGTC. Protein product: CASSKQGTYSYEQYV.

The chain uses TRBV6-5 and TRBJ1-2; D perhaps matches TRBD1 (6 bases). The CDR3 is made up of 13 amino acids. The germline CDR1 and CDR2 sequences are MNHEY and SVGAGI. Trimming removed 7 bases at V and 2 bases at J, with 11 bases between. Written as DNA, the CDR3 is TGTGCCAGCAAGACAGGCCCAAACTATGGCTACACCTTC. Translated, it gives CASKTGPNYGYTF.

V is TRBV3-1 (or the pseudogene TRBV3-2) and J is TRBJ2-2; maybe TRBD2 (7 bases). Germline values: CDR1 LGHDT, CDR2 YNNKEL (reference sequence). V lost 3 bases and J lost 6, with 20 bases in between. The CDR3 is 17 residues long. This chain's CDR3 is CASSQGPWGGLPGELFF. In DNA, the CDR3 is TGTGCCAGCAGCCAGGGACCGTGGGGGGGGCTCCCCGGGGAGCTGTTTTTT.

Of note for this clone: Within the sample, other DNA sequences also encode this same CDR3. V is TRBV6-5 and J is TRBJ2-5; 8 bases are a match to TRBD1. The germline gives CDR1 MNHEY, CDR2 SVGAGI. V lost 5 bases and J lost 2; bases outside the gene matches: 1. There are 13 residues in the CDR3. CDR3 region: CASSRDRQETQYF. The CDR3 bases are TGTGCCAGCAGTAGGGACAGGCAAGAGACCCAGTACTTC.

J is TRBJ1-1 and V is TRBV30; no definite D call. Germline V gene lookup returns CDR1 GTSNPN and CDR2 SVGIG (reference sequence). This CDR3 comprises 14 residues. Deletions cut 0 bases from V and 0 bases from J, with 8 bases between. The CDR3 here is CAWSVGRMNTEAFF. In DNA, the CDR3 is TGTGCCTGGAGTGTGGGGAGGATGAACACTGAAGCTTTCTTT.

This clone was detected once. The rearrangement uses TRBV5-5 and TRBJ2-1; D gene ambiguous. With 4 bases removed from V and 8 bases from J, the gap between germline ends came to 16 bases. The CDR3 loop spans 14 amino acids. Looked up from germline, CDR1 is SGHKS and CDR2 is YYEKEE (reference sequence). This chain's CDR3 is CASSIGPNTDEQFF. The CDR3 nucleotides read TGTGCCAGCAGCATTGGGCCAAATACTGATGAGCAGTTCTTC.

This sequence joins TRBV6-2 or TRBV6-3 and TRBJ2-7; D is ambiguous. Trimming cost V 2 bases and J 2 bases, with 13 bases left between them. This CDR3 has 15 amino acids. Germline assignment: CDR1 MNHEY and CDR2 SVGEGT. The CDR3 protein is CASSYGRSYTYEQYV. The CDR3 DNA follows: TGTGCCAGCAGTTACGGCAGATCTTACACCTACGAGCAGTACGTC.